Listed here are 25 T cell receptor beta chains from one sample, sequenced in a study of Graves' ophthalmopathy and Graves' hyperthyroidism. RNA transcripts were the source from which TCR beta CDR3 regions were amplified. In the first round, RT-PCR was carried out with HTBI primers, and a multiplex PCR formed the second round. TCRdb reprocessed the multiplex PCR reads via MiXCR and lists one record per CDR3 protein. The repertoire holds fewer than 350,000 distinct CDR3 sequences, roughly 17% seen once, with about 12% in the top ten. Sequencing was performed on peripheral blood. The receptor set was obtained from an adult man with Graves' ophthalmopathy.

In the case of this clonotype: Germline is not matched at one junction end, which may reflect a read error. The chain combines TRBV2 with TRBJ1-1; the D gene is possibly TRBD1 (5 bases). The germline gives CDR1 SNHLY, CDR2 FYNNEI. The CDR3 runs 14 residues. CDR3 nucleotide sequence: TGTGCCAGCAGGACGGTCGGGGGAAACACTGAAGCTTACTTT. It is translated as CASRTVGGNTEAYF.

The gene calls are TRBV4-2 and TRBJ1-3; possible D gene TRBD1, 5 bases. The ends were cut back, 0 bases at V and 4 bases at J, with 16 bases in the middle. Germline V lookup: CDR1 LGHNA, CDR2 YNFKEQ. The CDR3 runs 17 residues. The CDR3 loop reads CASSQEPASGEGNTIYF. CDR3 sequence (DNA): TGTGCCAGCAGCCAAGAGCCCGCTTCGGGGGAGGGAAACACCATATATTTT.

This clonotype was seen repeatedly, ten times or more. The gene calls are TRBV6-5 and TRBJ1-5, with D perhaps matching TRBD1 (5 bases). The V and J ends lost 7 bases and 2 bases respectively, with 9 bases between them. Germline V gene sequence: CDR1 MNHEY, CDR2 SVGAGI. This CDR3 spans 13 amino acids. CDR3 protein: CASKRGGNQPQHF. The CDR3 DNA reads TGTGCCAGCAAACGAGGGGGCAATCAGCCCCAGCATTTT.

Many counts were recorded for this clonotype. The chain uses TRBV4-3 and TRBJ1-2; a weak D match, TRBD1 (5 bases). Germline assignment: CDR1 LGHNA and CDR2 YSLEER. The CDR3 has 14 residues. Trimming removed 1 base at V and 6 bases at J, with 12 bases between. For the CDR3, the DNA is TGCGCCAGCAGCCAAGCTTCGGGGGTGGATGGCTACACCTTC. Its protein is CASSQASGVDGYTF.

This clonotype was found many times. The rearrangement uses TRBV13 and TRBJ2-7; D unresolved. Germline V gives CDR1 PRHDT, CDR2 FYEKMQ (reference sequence). Trimming removed 3 bases from V and 0 bases from J, with 15 bases in between. CDR3 length equals 16 residues. The CDR3 DNA reads TGTGCCAGCAGCTTGAAAGGGCCAGTTAGCTCCTACGAGCAGTACTTC. It encodes CASSLKGPVSSYEQYF.

V gene TRBV12-3 or TRBV12-4 combines with J gene TRBJ2-6; TRBD2 matches at 11 bases. J lost 2 bases, V lost 7 bases, and 10 bases had no gene match. The CDR3 is 18 amino acids. The CDR3 DNA is TGTGCCAGCACCTTCACTAGCGGGAGTCTCCCTGGGGCCAACGTCCTGACTTTC. Protein product: CASTFTSGSLPGANVLTF.

This clonotype was observed at least ten times. This chain connects TRBV6-1 to TRBJ1-1; D not certain. In germline, CDR1 is MNHNS, CDR2 SASEGT. The CDR3 loop spans 16 amino acids. Trimming removed 5 bases at V and 1 base at J, with 17 bases between. CDR3 loop: CASSSVVWGTNTEAFF. As DNA, the CDR3 is TGTGCCAGCAGTAGCGTGGTTTGGGGAACGAACACTGAAGCTTTCTTT.

There are a few counts of this clonotype. The V and J genes are TRBV7-6 and TRBJ1-1, with no clear D. The V gene lost 4 bases and the J gene lost 4 bases, with 16 bases spanning the gap. The CDR3 loop spans 15 amino acids. Germline V CDR1 and CDR2: SGHVS, FNYEAQ. The CDR3 DNA reads TGTGCCAGCAGCTCGAGACACGGCGGCGGCACTGAAGCTTTCTTT. As protein: CASSSRHGGGTEAFF. Full variable domain (missing parts from reference TRBV7-6 and TRBJ1-1): GAGVSQSPRYKVTKRGQDVALRCDPISGHVSLYWYRQALGQGPEFLTYFNYEAQQDKSGLPNDRFSAERPEGSISTLTIQRTEQRDSAMYRCASSSRHGGGTEAFFGQGTRLTVV.

This clonotype showed up many times. This rearrangement joins TRBV14 to TRBJ2-5; 9 bases align to TRBD2. This CDR3 region has 14 residues. With 6 bases clipped from V and 5 bases from J, the junction kept 7 bases outside the gene matches. CDR1 and CDR2 (germline): SGHDN, FVKESK. The CDR3 spells CASSLSGSRETQYF. The DNA of the CDR3 is TGTGCCAGCAGTCTTAGCGGGAGTAGGGAGACCCAGTACTTC.

This clonotype was seen ten or more times. The genes are TRBV29-1 and TRBJ2-7; 8 bases agree with TRBD1. Losses at the gene ends were 6 bases for V and 7 bases for J; bases not matched to a gene: 8. In germline, CDR1 is SQVTM, CDR2 ANQGSEA. CDR3 length: 12 amino acids. CDR3 in DNA: TGCAGCGTAACCTGGACAGGGATGGAGCAGTACTTC. Translating it yields CSVTWTGMEQYF.

Many counts were recorded for this clonotype. The chain is built from TRBV20-1 and TRBJ2-7, with D hard to call. The CDR3 extends over 12 amino acids. Germline-derived CDR1 and CDR2 are DFQATT and SNEGSKA (reference sequence). V lost 6 bases and J lost 3, with 12 bases in between. CDR3 sequence: CSAPTVSYEQYF. CDR3 in DNA: TGCAGTGCCCCGACTGTAAGCTACGAGCAGTACTTC.

This clonotype has ten or more counts. This chain connects TRBV7-2 to TRBJ1-6, with 10 bases lining up with TRBD1. The CDR3 loop spans 15 amino acids. With 3 bases clipped from V and 11 bases from J, the junction kept 7 bases outside the gene matches. The germline V gene encodes CDR1 SGHTA and CDR2 FQGNSA. CDR3 nucleotide sequence: TGTGCCAGCAGCTTGACAGGGGGCGAAGAGACACCCCTCCACTTT. Translated: CASSLTGGEETPLHF.

In this sample, this clonotype turned up many times. The CDR3 nucleotides are TGTGCCATCAGAGGACAGGGTCCCGACGAGCAGTACTTC. Translation gives CAIRGQGPDEQYF. The chain is built from TRBV10-3 and TRBJ2-7; 8 bases are a match to TRBD1. CDR3 length: 13 amino acids. Trimming removed 6 bases from V and 5 bases from J; junction bases left unmatched: 6. Germline V lookup: CDR1 ENHRY, CDR2 SYGVKD.

The chain is built from TRBV12-3 or TRBV12-4 and TRBJ2-7; the match to TRBD2 covers 9 bases. The CDR3 covers 15 residues. V gave up 7 bases and J gave up 3 bases; unmatched junction bases: 10. The CDR3 region has the DNA TGTGCCAGCACCTCTGCGACTAGCGGATACTACGAGCAGTACTTC. This translates into CASTSATSGYYEQYF.

This clonotype occurred many times. The chain couples TRBV29-1 to TRBJ1-2; D not resolved. V was shortened by 7 bases and J by 4 bases, with 4 bases between the two germline ends. Germline values: CDR1 SQVTM, CDR2 ANQGSEA. This CDR3 is 9 amino acids long. CDR3 sequence: CSETYGYTF. The CDR3 nucleotides are TGCAGCGAGACCTATGGCTACACCTTC.

In this sample, this clonotype turned up many times. The V and J genes are TRBV28 and TRBJ1-1; D gene uncertain. The length of the CDR3 is 12 residues. Per the germline V gene, CDR1 is MDHEN and CDR2 is SYDVKM. V lost 2 bases and J 14 bases, leaving 15 bases between the germline ends. As DNA, the CDR3 is TGTGCCAGCAGTTTAAGGGAACTGCAGTTCTTCTTT. Encoded protein: CASSLRELQFFF.

The rearrangement links TRBV20-1 to TRBJ2-7; TRBD1 aligns across 9 bases. CDR1 and CDR2 (germline): DFQATT, SNEGSKA (reference sequence). V shed 6 bases and J 4 bases; nucleotides not matched to a gene: 10. The CDR3 is 14 residues long. DNA of the CDR3: TGCAGTGCAGAAACCGGGACAGGGTTATACGAGCAGTACTTC. This sequence encodes CSAETGTGLYEQYF.

The V call is TRBV10-3, the J call TRBJ1-5; 8 bases map to TRBD1. After removal of 10 bases from V and 4 bases from J, the junction contained 9 bases not matched to a gene. This CDR3 spans 14 amino acids. Looked up from germline, CDR1 is ENHRY and CDR2 is SYGVKD. CDR3: CASGLTGGNQPQHF. In DNA, the CDR3 is TGTGCCAGCGGCCTAACAGGGGGGAATCAGCCCCAGCATTTT.

V gene TRBV6-1 combines with J gene TRBJ1-1, with unresolved D. CDR3 length: 13 amino acids. The germline V gene has CDR1 MNHNS and CDR2 SASEGT. V gave up 7 bases and J gave up 4 bases, with 13 bases separating them. Here the CDR3 reads CASTRKESTEAFF. In nucleotides, the CDR3 is TGTGCCAGCACCAGGAAAGAAAGCACTGAAGCTTTCTTT.

This clonotype has at least ten counts. The J gene is TRBJ2-5, the V gene TRBV20-1; possibly TRBD2 for D (5 bases). The CDR3 loop spans 15 amino acids. V shed 0 bases and J shed 2 bases, with 13 bases lying between them. The V gene's germline CDR1 is DFQATT and CDR2 SNEGSKA (reference sequence). CDR3 in DNA: TGCAGTGCTAGAGATCGGACTCCCGGACAAGAGACCCAGTACTTC. Translating gives CSARDRTPGQETQYF.

Comment on this clonotype: It may be a read error: a sequence one base away is much more abundant. The chain is built from TRBV5-1 and TRBJ1-3; no definite D call. Germline V gene lookup returns CDR1 SGHRS and CDR2 YFSETQ. The length of the CDR3 is 17 residues. V was clipped by 2 bases and J by 4 bases, with 19 bases between them. This CDR3 reads CASSFWPDKIGGNTIYF. The CDR3 DNA sequence: TGCGCCAGCAGCTTCTGGCCAGACAAGATCGGGGGAAACACCATATATTTT.

The table lists this clonotype with many counts. The V gene is TRBV7-9, the J gene TRBJ1-3; 7 bases are a match to TRBD1. The CDR3 has 15 residues. The J segment lost 4 bases and the V segment lost 5 bases, leaving 8 bases of the junction unmatched. The V gene's germline CDR1 is SEHNR and CDR2 FQNEAQ (reference sequence). CDR3 nucleotide sequence: TGTGCCAGCAGCCCGGACAGGCTCTGGGGAAACACCATATATTTT. This translates into CASSPDRLWGNTIYF.

This clonotype was detected only a few times. This may come from a read error, since a much larger clone is one base off. The CDR3 DNA sequence: TGTGTCAGCAGTTTGGAGGGACCCACGCTCTATGGCTACACCTTC. This gives the protein CVSSLEGPTLYGYTF. The V gene is TRBV28, the J gene TRBJ1-2; D may be TRBD1 (5 bases). The CDR3 has 15 residues. CDR1 is MDHEN and CDR2 is SYDVKM in the germline V gene.

Notes on this clonotype: A much larger clone lies a single base off, so this may be a read error. The J gene is TRBJ2-7, the V gene TRBV7-9; tentative D call: TRBD2 (5 bases). V was trimmed by 8 bases and J by 3 bases, leaving 17 bases between them. The CDR3 loop spans 14 amino acids. The germline V gene encodes CDR1 SEHNR and CDR2 FQNEAQ (reference sequence). The CDR3 sequence: CASHRGVESYEQYV. CDR3 DNA sequence: TGTGCCAGCCATCGGGGAGTGGAGAGCTACGAGCAGTACGTC.

This clonotype was seen many times. This rearrangement joins TRBV4-1 to TRBJ2-7; D is unclear. CDR1 is MGHRA and CDR2 is YSYEKL in the germline V gene. There are 15 residues in the CDR3. Trimming removed 0 bases at V and 0 bases at J, with 9 bases between. The CDR3 sequence: CASSQDYPVSYEQYF. The CDR3 region has the DNA TGCGCCAGCAGCCAAGATTACCCTGTCTCCTACGAGCAGTACTTC.